Below, 3 T cell receptor beta chains from the same sample are listed, as sequenced in a study of T cell repertoires in ileal Crohn's disease. This sample's time point: neoterminal ileum biopsy at postoperative endoscopy, about 6 months after surgery. TCRdb's copy holds only in-frame clones and misses some; the assay was immunoSEQ multiplex PCR. The sample lists 8,000 to 10,000 clones; approximately 78% were seen once. The specimen sequenced was ileal tissue. These receptors originate from an adult with Crohn's disease.

The chain links TRBV5-1 to TRBJ2-7; D gene uncertain. Germline V gene sequence: CDR1 SGHRS, CDR2 YFSETQ. This CDR3 is built from 13 residues. The ends were cut back, 5 bases at V and 0 bases at J, with 9 bases in the middle. CDR3 region: CASRITPSYEQYF. The CDR3 DNA follows: TGCGCCAGCAGGATTACACCCTCCTACGAGCAGTACTTC.

V usage is TRBV5-1 and J usage is TRBJ2-5; 9 positions agree with TRBD2. After removal of 1 base from V and 1 base from J, the junction contained 5 bases not matched to a gene. Germline assignment: CDR1 SGHRS and CDR2 YFSETQ. The CDR3 loop spans 16 amino acids. The CDR3 is CASSLWTSAPQETQYF. The CDR3 nucleotides read TGCGCCAGCAGCTTGTGGACTAGCGCCCCCCAAGAGACCCAGTACTTC.

This rearrangement joins TRBV28 to TRBJ2-3; a possible D gene is TRBD2 (5 bases). Germline lookup yields CDR1 MDHEN and CDR2 SYDVKM. V lost 4 bases, J lost 4 bases, and 15 bases lay in between. The CDR3 consists of 15 residues. CDR3 sequence reads: CASSSQRLPSDTQYF. For the CDR3, the DNA is TGTGCCAGCAGTTCCCAGAGACTACCCTCAGATACGCAGTATTTT.